This paragraph covers one TCR beta chain sequence. The data derive from a study of blood T cells in healthy people across ages. A second about 7 to 12 cycle PCR used barcoded and J-beta primers. One entry per CDR3 protein results from TCRdb running MiXCR on the 5' RACE reads. Here the sample spans about 1,500,000 distinct CDR3 sequences, 42% being singletons. The origin of this receptor is a woman aged 18-29 years in good health. Sequencing input: blood.

CDR3: CASSLSGPYGTGELFF. The CDR3 bases are TGCGCCAGCAGCTTGTCAGGACCTTACGGCACCGGGGAGCTGTTTTTT. The V gene is TRBV5-1, the J gene TRBJ2-2; D call uncertain. V gave up 1 base and J gave up 4 bases, with 14 bases separating them. CDR1 SGHRS and CDR2 YFSETQ come from the germline V gene. CDR3 length: 16 amino acids. Full variable domain (remainder filled in from reference TRBV5-1 and TRBJ2-2): KAGVTQTPRYLIKTRGQQVTLSCSPISGHRSVSWYQQTPGQGLQFLFEYFSETQRNKGNFPGRFSGRQFSNSRSEMNVSTLELGDSALYLCASSLSGPYGTGELFFGEGSRLTVL.